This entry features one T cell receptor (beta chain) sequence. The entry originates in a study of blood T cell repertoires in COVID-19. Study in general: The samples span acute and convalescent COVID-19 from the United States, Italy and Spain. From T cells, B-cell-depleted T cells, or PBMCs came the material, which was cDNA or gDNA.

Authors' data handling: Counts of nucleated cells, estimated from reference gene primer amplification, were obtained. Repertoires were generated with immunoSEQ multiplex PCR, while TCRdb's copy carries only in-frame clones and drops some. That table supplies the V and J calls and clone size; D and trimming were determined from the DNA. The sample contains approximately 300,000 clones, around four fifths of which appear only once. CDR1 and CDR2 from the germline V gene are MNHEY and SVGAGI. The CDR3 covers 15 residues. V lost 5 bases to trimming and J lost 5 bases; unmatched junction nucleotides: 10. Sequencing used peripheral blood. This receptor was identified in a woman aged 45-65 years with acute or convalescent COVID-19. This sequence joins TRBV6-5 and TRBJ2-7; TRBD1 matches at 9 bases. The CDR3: CASSPTGGPSHEQYF. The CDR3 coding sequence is TGTGCCAGCAGTCCTACAGGGGGCCCATCACACGAGCAGTACTTC.